These 11 T cell receptor beta chains came from one sample sequenced in a study of T-cell reconstitution after alpha-beta-depleted transplantation in children. Construction of the TCRbeta library involved unique molecular identifiers. Each CDR3 protein is one row after TCRdb ran MiXCR on the PCR reads. The table records approximately 91,000 distinct CDR3 sequences, about 8% of them present only once. Sequenced here: PBMCs from the stem cell graft donor, sampled from the stem cell graft. These receptors originate from a human donor who donated a stem cell graft to a child with congenital amegakaryocytic thrombocytopenia.

The chain has TRBV2 and TRBJ1-6, with 9 positions matching TRBD1. Germline trimming cut 9 bases from V and 5 bases from J; bases unmatched to any gene: 5. The CDR3 is 14 amino acids. Germline V gene data show CDR1 as SNHLY and CDR2 as FYNNEI. CDR3 DNA: TGTGCCAGACAGGGGGCGGCGAATAATTCACCCCTCCACTTT. Amino acid sequence: CARQGAANNSPLHF.

This clonotype came up many times. The rearrangement joins TRBV5-1 to TRBJ2-7; TRBD1 aligns across 9 bases. The CDR3 sequence is 16 residues long. CDR1 and CDR2 from the germline V gene are SGHRS and YFSETQ. Unmatched junction bases numbered 9, after V lost 0 bases and J lost 5 bases. The CDR3 nucleotides read TGCGCCAGCAGCTTGGACTCTGGGACAGGGCCCAACGAGCAGTACTTC. Translated: CASSLDSGTGPNEQYF. The full variable domain, in which reference TRBV5-1 and TRBJ2-7 provide the parts outside the CDR3, is KAGVTQTPRYLIKTRGQQVTLSCSPISGHRSVSWYQQTPGQGLQFLFEYFSETQRNKGNFPGRFSGRQFSNSRSEMNVSTLELGDSALYLCASSLDSGTGPNEQYFGPGTRLTVT.

This clonotype was recorded many times. The chain carries TRBV7-8 and TRBJ1-1, with D possibly being TRBD1 (5 bases). The CDR3 contains 14 residues. Trimming shortened V by 3 bases and J by 4 bases, and 12 bases separated the two germline ends. Germline V gives CDR1 SGHVS, CDR2 FQNEAQ. CDR3 loop: CASSLGVRSTEAFF. The CDR3 DNA is TGTGCCAGCAGCTTGGGGGTCCGGAGCACTGAAGCTTTCTTT.

This clonotype showed up many times. The chain is built from TRBV15 and TRBJ2-1; D unresolved. V lost 3 bases and J 6 bases, leaving 9 bases between the germline ends. CDR1 LNHNV and CDR2 YYDKDF come from the germline V gene (reference sequence). The CDR3 consists of 13 residues. The CDR3 reads CATSSLPSNEQFF. The CDR3 DNA follows: TGTGCCACCAGCAGTCTCCCAAGCAATGAGCAGTTCTTC. The entire variable domain, with the rest obtained from reference TRBV15 and TRBJ2-1, is as follows: DAMVIQNPRYQVTQFGKPVTLSCSQTLNHNVMYWYQQKSSQAPKLLFHYYDKDFNNEADTPDNFQSRRPNTSFCFLDIRSPGLGDTAMYLCATSSLPSNEQFFGPGTRLTVL.

This clonotype has just a few counts. The V gene is TRBV6-1, the J gene TRBJ1-6; D is unclear. This CDR3 contains 14 residues. V lost 7 bases and J lost 8, with 15 bases in between. Germline V CDR1 and CDR2: MNHNS, SASEGT. In DNA, the CDR3 is TGTGCCAGCAATCCAGGAGGCAGGCATTCACCCCTCCACTTT. Protein: CASNPGGRHSPLHF.

This clonotype was picked up many times. The V call is TRBV5-1, the J call TRBJ2-2, with D hard to call. Trimming stripped 0 bases from V and 0 bases from J, with 6 bases between. CDR3 size: 15 residues. CDR1 is SGHRS and CDR2 is YFSETQ in the germline V gene. CDR3 amino acids: CASSLEVPNTGELFF. The CDR3 region has the DNA TGCGCCAGCAGCTTGGAAGTACCGAACACCGGGGAGCTGTTTTTT. Using reference TRBV5-1 and TRBJ2-2 for the parts outside the CDR3, the full variable domain is KAGVTQTPRYLIKTRGQQVTLSCSPISGHRSVSWYQQTPGQGLQFLFEYFSETQRNKGNFPGRFSGRQFSNSRSEMNVSTLELGDSALYLCASSLEVPNTGELFFGEGSRLTVL.

This clonotype was seen repeatedly, ten times or more. V is TRBV6-2 or TRBV6-3 and J is TRBJ1-4; TRBD1 is a possible D gene (5 bases). The CDR3 spans 15 residues. V was clipped by 0 bases and J by 3 bases, with 8 bases between them. The germline gives CDR1 MNHEY, CDR2 SVGEGT. The CDR3 sequence is CASSYSRGANEKLFF. DNA of the CDR3: TGTGCCAGCAGTTACTCGAGAGGGGCTAATGAAAAACTGTTTTTT.

This clonotype was picked up many times. V is TRBV28 and J is TRBJ2-7; D not certain. Germline loops: CDR1 MDHEN, CDR2 SYDVKM. The V end lost 3 bases, the J end lost 0 bases, and 6 bases lay between the germline ends. CDR3 length: 13 residues. For the CDR3, the DNA is TGTGCCAGCAGTTTTGAGTACTCCTACGAGCAGTACTTC. This encodes CASSFEYSYEQYF.

This clonotype was observed a few times. This chain connects TRBV5-1 to TRBJ2-5; D tentatively reads TRBD1 or TRBD2 (5 bases each). Germline V gene data show CDR1 as SGHRS and CDR2 as YFSETQ. The V end was cut by 4 bases, the J end by 5 bases, with 12 bases between. This CDR3 has 13 residues. In DNA, the CDR3 is TGCGCCAGCAGCACGGGACCTGGGGAGACCCAGTACTTC. Translation: CASSTGPGETQYF.

This clonotype showed up many times. This rearrangement joins TRBV3-1 to TRBJ1-4; TRBD1 matches 8 bases. CDR1 LGHDT and CDR2 YNNKEL come from the germline V gene (reference sequence). The trim removed 1 base at V and 10 bases at J, leaving 8 bases unmatched. There are 15 residues in the CDR3. In nucleotides, the CDR3 is TGTGCCAGCAGCCAAGGGACAGGGATTTTTGGAAAACTGTTTTTT. Protein sequence: CASSQGTGIFGKLFF. The complete variable domain, with remaining parts taken from reference TRBV3-1 and TRBJ1-4, reads DTAVSQTPKYLVTQMGNDKSIKCEQNLGHDTMYWYKQDSKKFLKIMFSYNNKELIINETVPNRFSPKSPDKAHLNLHINSLELGDSAVYFCASSQGTGIFGKLFFGSGTQLSVL.

This clonotype came up many times. V is TRBV20-1 and J is TRBJ1-1, with D maybe TRBD1 (5 bases). The CDR3 length is 13 residues. The V end lost 3 bases, the J end lost 2 bases, and 10 bases lay between the germline ends. Germline CDR1 is DFQATT and CDR2 is SNEGSKA (reference sequence). The CDR3 reads CSARRDPNTEAFF. The CDR3 DNA follows: TGCAGTGCTAGGAGGGACCCTAACACTGAAGCTTTCTTT.